Listed here are 16 T cell receptor beta chains from one sample, sequenced in a study of T cells expressing NK-cell markers. No DNA is given; TCRdb re-called the 5' RACE reads and lists each CDR3 protein once. The sample yields approximately 550,000 distinct CDR3 sequences, of which the top ten take up around 3.3%. Material for sequencing was blood T cells: a sorted CD56 or NKG2C T cell subset, CD4+ or CD8+ T cells, or bulk PBMC T cells (not recorded which). The receptors were gathered from a man aged 18 to 30 in good health.

The chain links TRBV20-1 to TRBJ2-3; TCRdb designates TRBD1, a call that cannot be tested without DNA. CDR3 length: 15 amino acids. Germline V lookup: CDR1 DFQATT, CDR2 SNEGSKA (reference sequence). CDR3 protein: CSATLWGGLADTQYF.

The chain carries TRBV7-2 and TRBJ1-2. This CDR3 is 16 amino acids long. The germline V gene has CDR1 SGHTA and CDR2 FQGNSA. The CDR3 sequence is CASSSTHRGPRYGYTF.

This chain links TRBV5-1 with TRBJ2-3; TCRdb lists TRBD1, though no DNA is available to test this call. In germline, CDR1 is SGHRS, CDR2 YFSETQ. The CDR3 covers 15 residues. The CDR3 protein is CASSLGTTNGDTQYF. Based on the CDR3 plus reference TRBV5-1 and TRBJ2-3, the full variable domain is KAGVTQTPRYLIKTRGQQVTLSCSPISGHRSVSWYQQTPGQGLQFLFEYFSETQRNKGNFPGRFSGRQFSNSRSEMNVSTLELGDSALYLCASSLGTTNGDTQYFGPGTRLTVL.

J is TRBJ2-5 and V is TRBV9; TCRdb selects TRBD1, and the lack of DNA leaves this call unchecked. The germline V gene has CDR1 SGDLS and CDR2 YYNGEE. The CDR3 is 12 amino acids. The CDR3 region is CASSVRGETQYF.

This chain links TRBV6-1 with TRBJ2-7; TCRdb reports TRBD1, a call that lacks DNA to check it against. CDR3 length: 14 residues. CDR1 MNHNS and CDR2 SASEGT come from the germline V gene. This CDR3 reads CASSVRRGKDEQYF.

The genes are TRBV12-3 or TRBV12-4 and TRBJ1-5. The CDR3 loop spans 14 amino acids. The CDR3 sequence: CASSRIGGSQPQHF.

The genes are TRBV4-2 and TRBJ2-1; the D gene TCRdb calls, TRBD2, cannot be checked with no DNA. CDR1 and CDR2 from the germline V gene are LGHNA and YNFKEQ. The CDR3 is 18 residues long. The CDR3 protein is CASSQGYGRASSYNEQFF.

The genes are TRBV20-1 and TRBJ2-3; without DNA, the TCRdb call of TRBD1 cannot be checked. The CDR3 totals 14 residues. The V gene's germline CDR1 is DFQATT and CDR2 SNEGSKA (reference sequence). CDR3 sequence reads: CSAPRDGSTDTQYF.

The J gene is TRBJ2-1, the V gene TRBV12-3 or TRBV12-4; as DNA is missing, the TRBD1 call by TCRdb cannot be tested. The CDR3 consists of 15 residues. The CDR3: CASSPTGGGYNEQFF.

V is TRBV6-1 and J is TRBJ2-7. CDR3 size: 13 residues. CDR1 is MNHNS, CDR2 SASEGT, per germline. Here the CDR3 reads CASIGLGSYEQYF.

This chain joins TRBV4-1 and TRBJ2-5; there is no DNA to check the TCRdb D call of TRBD2. The CDR3 contains 15 residues. CDR1 is MGHRA and CDR2 is YSYEKL in the germline V gene. The CDR3 loop is CASSQVSGRQETQYF.

The V and J genes are TRBV7-9 and TRBJ1-4. CDR1 SEHNR and CDR2 FQNEAQ come from the germline V gene (reference sequence). This CDR3 region has 15 residues. CDR3: CASSPEASGNEKLFF.

This sequence joins TRBV7-2 and TRBJ2-1; the TCRdb D gene call, TRBD1, has no DNA to confirm it. Germline V gives CDR1 SGHTA, CDR2 FQGNSA. The CDR3 contains 16 residues. The CDR3 here is CASSLELQVTYNEQFF.

The J gene is TRBJ2-5, the V gene TRBV18; TCRdb selects TRBD2, and the lack of DNA leaves this call unchecked. The germline V gene has CDR1 KGHSH and CDR2 LQKENI. CDR3 length: 16 residues. The CDR3 sequence: CASSPLTALTMETQYF.

The rearrangement joins TRBV6-1 to TRBJ2-7; TCRdb's D gene call, TRBD1, goes unchecked for lack of DNA. CDR1 is MNHNS and CDR2 is SASEGT in the germline V gene. The CDR3 is made up of 16 amino acids. CDR3 residues: CASSDPRGAKRYEQYF.

The genes are TRBV15 and TRBJ2-5; with no DNA, the TCRdb D assignment of TRBD1 cannot be verified. The CDR3 runs to 14 residues. Germline V CDR1 and CDR2: LNHNV, YYDKDF (reference sequence). The CDR3 sequence: CATSWGTGAETQYF.